This T cell receptor beta chain was identified during a study of post-analysis software for immune sequencing data. Study background: Recorded disease courses covered relapsing-remitting, secondary progressive and progressive-relapsing multiple sclerosis. Some patients had no subtype annotation.

This clonotype was counted a few times. Its antigen is unknown. Unique molecular identifiers tagged the TCR beta cDNA libraries. TCRdb reanalysed the PCR reads using MiXCR and keeps one entry per CDR3 protein. In the table there are approximately 730,000 distinct CDR3 sequences, roughly 29% of which are singletons. Study-wide results and caveats: TRBV segments more frequent in patients than in controls numbered several and included TRBV5-6, TRBV5-1 and TRBV20-1. Batch-mates among the samples co-clustered strongly by F measure. Multiple sclerosis patients showed significantly lower normalized Chao1 diversity than controls did.

V lost 0 bases to trimming and J lost 6 bases, with 19 bases between them. This CDR3 spans 17 amino acids. The germline V gene encodes CDR1 LGHNA and CDR2 YSLEER. The TCR was taken from a girl aged 10 to 17 with multiple sclerosis. The sample comprised blood. This chain connects TRBV4-3 to TRBJ2-3; D possibly corresponds to TRBD2 (6 bases). Written as DNA, the CDR3 is TGCGCCAGCAGCCAAGAGGCTAGGGGACTCGCGGGGGATACGCAGTATTTT. The encoded protein is CASSQEARGLAGDTQYF.